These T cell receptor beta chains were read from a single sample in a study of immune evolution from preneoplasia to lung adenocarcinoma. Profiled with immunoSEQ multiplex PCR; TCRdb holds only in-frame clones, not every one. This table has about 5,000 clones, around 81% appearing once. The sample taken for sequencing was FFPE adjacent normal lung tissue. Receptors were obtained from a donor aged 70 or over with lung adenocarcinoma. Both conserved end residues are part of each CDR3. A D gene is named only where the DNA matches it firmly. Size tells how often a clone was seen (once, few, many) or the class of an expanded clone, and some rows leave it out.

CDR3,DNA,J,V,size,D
CASSLLNEKLFF,TGTGCCAGCAGCTTGCTGAATGAAAAACTGTTTTTT,TRBJ1-4,TRBV5-6,-,-
CASSLYLQGRGGYTF,TGTGCCAGCAGCTTGTATCTTCAGGGGAGGGGGGGCTACACCTTC,TRBJ1-2,TRBV5-6,-,-
CASSPGMEETQYF,TGTGCCAGCAGTCCGGGGATGGAAGAGACCCAGTACTTC,TRBJ2-5,TRBV5-6,few,-
CVSGADRDYEQYF,TGTGTCAGCGGCGCGGACAGGGATTACGAGCAGTACTTC,TRBJ2-7,TRBV2,-,TRBD1
CASSEPPGNSNQPQHF,TGCGCCAGCAGTGAGCCCCCGGGAAATAGCAATCAGCCCCAGCATTTT,TRBJ1-5,TRBV10-2,-,-
CAWNGGGSTEAFF,TGTGCCTGGAACGGAGGGGGGAGCACTGAAGCTTTCTTT,TRBJ1-1,TRBV30,-,-
CASSSQGGTEAFF,TGTGCCAGCAGCTCCCAGGGAGGCACTGAAGCTTTCTTT,TRBJ1-1,TRBV7-3,-,-
CASSKRTSGTVEQFF,TGTGCCAGCAGTAAAAGGACTAGCGGGACGGTTGAGCAGTTCTTC,TRBJ2-1,TRBV27,-,TRBD2
CASRGDSLNEKLFF,TGTGCCAGCAGGGGGGACAGCCTTAATGAAAAACTGTTTTTT,TRBJ1-4,TRBV2,-,TRBD1
CAWSIRTGTEAFF,TGTGCCTGGAGTATTCGGACGGGGACTGAAGCTTTCTTT,TRBJ1-1,TRBV30,-,-
CASRQTGRNEQFF,TGTGCCAGCAGACAGACAGGGCGCAATGAGCAGTTCTTC,TRBJ2-1,TRBV6-7,-,TRBD1
CASRKEGGLSSGNTIYF,TGTGCCAGCAGAAAAGAGGGGGGGTTAAGCTCTGGAAACACCATATATTTT,TRBJ1-3,TRBV7-9,-,-
CASSYPEREGEETQYF,TGTGCCAGCAGTTACCCCGAGAGAGAAGGGGAAGAGACCCAGTACTTC,TRBJ2-5,TRBV6-5,large,-
CAISGNRGRQETQYF,TGTGCCATCAGTGGAAACAGGGGGCGCCAAGAGACCCAGTACTTC,TRBJ2-5,TRBV10-3,-,TRBD1
CASSSYYEQYF,TGTGCCAGCAGCTCGTACTACGAGCAGTACTTC,TRBJ2-7,TRBV7-2,-,-
CASSREGLNTEAFF,TGCGCCAGCAGCCGAGAGGGGCTGAACACTGAAGCTTTCTTT,TRBJ1-1,TRBV4-1,-,-
CASSLYGFTDTQYF,TGTGCCAGCAGCCTCTATGGTTTCACAGATACGCAGTATTTT,TRBJ2-3,TRBV7-2,once,-
CAISESTGSGYGYTF,TGTGCCATCAGTGAGTCCACAGGGTCGGGCTATGGCTACACCTTC,TRBJ1-2,TRBV10-3,once,-
CASSQTGEGATEAFF,TGTGCCAGCAGCCAAACAGGGGAGGGGGCCACTGAAGCTTTCTTT,TRBJ1-1,TRBV4-2,-,TRBD1
CATITHGRFSYEQYF,TGTGCGACAATTACTCACGGGAGGTTCTCCTACGAGCAGTACTTC,TRBJ2-7,TRBV6-6,once,TRBD2
CASSFESGLADIYNEQFF,TGTGCCAGCAGCTTTGAATCGGGACTAGCGGATATTTACAATGAGCAGTTCTTC,TRBJ2-1,TRBV7-6,-,TRBD2
CASSSAAREAFF,TGTGCCAGCAGTTCCGCAGCCAGGGAAGCTTTCTTT,TRBJ1-1,TRBV6-6,-,-
CASSPGQNKETQYF,TGCGCCAGCAGCCCAGGGCAGAATAAAGAGACCCAGTACTTC,TRBJ2-5,TRBV5-1,-,-
CASSDVRASEQYF,TGTGCCAGCAGTGATGTCAGGGCCAGCGAGCAGTACTTC,TRBJ2-7,TRBV6-1,-,-
CAISESDYGQFF,TGTGCCATCAGTGAGTCTGATTATGGGCAGTTCTTC,TRBJ2-1,TRBV10-3,-,-
CASSGTGRVSTEAFF,TGTGCCAGCAGCGGGACAGGGAGAGTTAGCACTGAAGCTTTCTTT,TRBJ1-1,TRBV9,-,TRBD1
CASSPGGAQETQYF,TGTGCCAGCAGTCCCGGGGGAGCACAGGAGACCCAGTACTTC,TRBJ2-5,TRBV6-5,-,-
CASSQGGRIAFF,TGTGCCAGCAGCCAAGGTGGGAGAATCGCTTTCTTT,TRBJ1-1,TRBV14,-,-
CSARVRLGAFF,TGCAGTGCTAGAGTAAGGCTAGGGGCTTTCTTT,TRBJ1-1,TRBV20-1,-,-
CASRQRDSLSGAFF,TGCGCCAGCAGACAACGGGACAGTCTTTCGGGAGCTTTCTTT,TRBJ1-1,TRBV5-1,once,TRBD1
CASSWRLAGYNEQFF,TGTGCTAGCAGCTGGCGCCTAGCGGGCTACAATGAGCAGTTCTTC,TRBJ2-1,TRBV7-7,-,TRBD2
CASSRSGMDGGANVLTF,TGTGCCAGCAGCCGTAGCGGGATGGATGGTGGGGCCAACGTCCTGACTTTC,TRBJ2-6,TRBV7-2,-,TRBD2
CASSLAGGIETQYF,TGCGCCAGCAGCTTGGCCGGAGGGATAGAGACCCAGTACTTC,TRBJ2-5,TRBV5-1,-,-
CASRLREIYNEQFF,TGTGCCAGCAGACTCCGGGAGATCTACAATGAGCAGTTCTTC,TRBJ2-1,TRBV28,-,-
CASSPAGLAGVPYNEQFF,TGTGCCAGCAGCCCAGCGGGTCTGGCGGGAGTCCCCTACAATGAGCAGTTCTTC,TRBJ2-1,TRBV7-9,-,TRBD2
CASRRTPAIYNEQFF,TGCGCCAGCAGGCGGACGCCCGCTATCTACAATGAGCAGTTCTTC,TRBJ2-1,TRBV4-1,-,-
CASSVVGAGNTIYF,TGTGCCAGCAGCGTAGTGGGGGCTGGAAACACCATATATTTT,TRBJ1-3,TRBV9,-,-
CASSVGGAGGQETQYF,TGTGCCAGCAGCGTAGGGGGAGCGGGGGGTCAAGAGACCCAGTACTTC,TRBJ2-5,TRBV9,-,TRBD2
CASSYSSRQGNDGYTF,TGTGCCAGCAGTTACTCGAGTCGACAGGGAAATGACGGCTACACCTTC,TRBJ1-2,TRBV6-5,-,TRBD1
CASSFRRNAGQWTEAFF,TGTGCCAGCAGCTTCCGGAGGAATGCGGGACAGTGGACTGAAGCTTTCTTT,TRBJ1-1,TRBV7-2,-,TRBD1
CASSLDKISGYTF,TGCGCCAGCAGCCTCGATAAAATTAGCGGCTACACCTTC,TRBJ1-2,TRBV5-1,-,-
CASSLDGVYNEQFF,TGTGCCAGCAGCCTAGACGGGGTCTACAATGAGCAGTTCTTC,TRBJ2-1,TRBV11-1,-,-